These 3 T cell receptor beta chains share one sample of origin, sequenced in a study of blood T cell repertoires in COVID-19 (dated by TCRdb to 2019 to 2021). Receptor libraries were prepared by the immunoSEQ multiplex PCR assay. TCRdb limited this immuneACCESS table to in-frame rearrangements with V and J called. A share of clones is missing; checked studies link under half to unresolved V genes, and the rest is unexplained. The sample contains a few hundred thousand clones, roughly 89% of them found a single time. Of the sample, less than 3.5% falls within the top ten clones. The specimen sequenced was PBMCs or T cells enriched from blood (not recorded which). These receptors all come from a woman in her 50s who had been exposed to COVID-19.

The genes are TRBV5-3 and TRBJ2-1; possible D gene TRBD1, 6 bases. TRBV5-3 is an ORF; its function is uncertain. V dropped 7 bases and J dropped 5 bases, with 22 bases sitting between them. The CDR3 sequence is 16 residues long. The CDR3 coding sequence is TGTGCCAGAGCGCAGGGGCCGCCTCGGGTTGACAATGAGCAGTTCTTC. Protein: CARAQGPPRVDNEQFF.

CDR3 region: CASSPKRGTGFTEAFF. DNA for the CDR3: TGTGCCAGCAGCCCAAAGCGAGGGACAGGGTTCACTGAAGCTTTCTTT. This chain uses TRBV7-9 with TRBJ1-1; the match to TRBD1 covers 9 bases. The CDR3 has 16 residues. In germline, CDR1 is SEHNR, CDR2 FQNEAQ (reference sequence). The V and J ends lost 5 bases and 4 bases, in that order; junction bases with no gene match: 11.

The chain uses TRBV20-1 and TRBJ2-1; 10 bases map to TRBD2. Germline CDR1 is DFQATT and CDR2 is SNEGSKA (reference sequence). CDR3 length: 15 amino acids. V lost 3 bases and J lost 8; bases outside the gene matches: 10. CDR3 DNA sequence: TGCAGTGCTAGTCCCGCGCTAGCGGGGGAGGATGAGCAGTTCTTC. Its protein is CSASPALAGEDEQFF.